These T cell receptor beta chains were read from a single sample in a study of T-cell memory formation after mild COVID-19. TCRdb redid the calling of the 5' RACE reads with MiXCR, one entry per CDR3 protein. In the table there are about 340,000 distinct CDR3 sequences, 20% to 25% of which are singletons. The sample comprised PBMCs or a T cell subset sorted from them (not recorded which). The receptors stem from an adult woman who had mild COVID-19 (a few samples of this study predate the infection). Cell type and time point are not known. Both conserved end residues are trimmed from each CDR3.

j_gene,v_gene,CDR3aa
TRBJ2-7,TRBV27,ASSPSGLADYEQY
TRBJ2-7,TRBV3-1,ASSFLLSSYEQY
TRBJ2-7,TRBV4-1,ASSHQLPLKAPLKYEQY
TRBJ2-1,TRBV9,ASSVVSGTAYNEQF
TRBJ2-2,TRBV5-1,ASSLASGAGAGELF
TRBJ2-7,TRBV6-6,ASSIPTSGSGDEQY
TRBJ2-1,TRBV7-3,ASSLEEGQGLNEQF
TRBJ2-1,TRBV4-1,ASSRSPISSYNEQF
TRBJ2-7,TRBV7-2,ASSLSGPIYEQY
TRBJ2-1,TRBV20-1,SARTYGTSNEQF
TRBJ2-7,TRBV6-2/TRBV6-3,ASSYDFGQSFYEQY
TRBJ2-5,TRBV20-1,SAGLAGSRETQY
TRBJ1-1,TRBV18,ASSPLPPRGRDTEAF
TRBJ2-2,TRBV7-9,ASSLGVSELTGELF
TRBJ1-5,TRBV12-3/TRBV12-4,ASSSTTDQPQH
TRBJ2-1,TRBV7-3,ASSRDSVSSYNEQF
TRBJ2-1,TRBV4-2,ASSQDRQGLAMENEQF
TRBJ1-2,TRBV13,ASSFPGTGRAGSDGYT
TRBJ2-7,TRBV6-5,ASRAKDRNFYEQY
TRBJ2-7,TRBV4-2,ASSQVGTPSSYEQY
TRBJ2-3,TRBV7-3,ASSFTGTSGGHTDTQY
TRBJ2-1,TRBV4-1,ASSPRTSDYEQF
TRBJ2-7,TRBV6-1,ASSEAYIRGLGNSYEQY
TRBJ2-3,TRBV27,ASRFFSTDTQY
TRBJ2-3,TRBV12-3/TRBV12-4,ASRPGLAIDTQY